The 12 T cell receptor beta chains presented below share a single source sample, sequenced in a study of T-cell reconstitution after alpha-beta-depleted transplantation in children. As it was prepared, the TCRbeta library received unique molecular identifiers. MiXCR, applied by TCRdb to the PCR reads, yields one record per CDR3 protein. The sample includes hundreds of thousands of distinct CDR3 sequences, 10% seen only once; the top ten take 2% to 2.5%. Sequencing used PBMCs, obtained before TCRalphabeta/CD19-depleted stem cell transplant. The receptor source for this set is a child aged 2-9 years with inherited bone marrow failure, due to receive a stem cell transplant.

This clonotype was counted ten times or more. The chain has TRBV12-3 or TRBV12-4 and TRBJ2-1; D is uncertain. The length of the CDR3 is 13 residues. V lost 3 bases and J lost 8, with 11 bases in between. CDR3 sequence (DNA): TGTGCCAGCAGTTTCGGGCCTCTCGATGAGCAGTTCTTC. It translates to CASSFGPLDEQFF.

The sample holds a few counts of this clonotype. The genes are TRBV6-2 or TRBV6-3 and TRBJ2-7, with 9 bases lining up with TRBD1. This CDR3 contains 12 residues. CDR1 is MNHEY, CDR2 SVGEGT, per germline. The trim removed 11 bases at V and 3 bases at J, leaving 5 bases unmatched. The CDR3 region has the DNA TGTGCCGCGGGACAGGGCAGCTACGAGCAGTACTTC. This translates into CAAGQGSYEQYF.

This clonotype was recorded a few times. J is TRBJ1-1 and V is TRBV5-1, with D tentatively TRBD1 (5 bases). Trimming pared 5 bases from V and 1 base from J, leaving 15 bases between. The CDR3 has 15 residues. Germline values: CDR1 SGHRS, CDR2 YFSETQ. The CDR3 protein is CASRYEKGRNTEAFF. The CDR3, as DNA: TGCGCCAGCAGGTACGAAAAGGGACGGAACACTGAAGCTTTCTTT.

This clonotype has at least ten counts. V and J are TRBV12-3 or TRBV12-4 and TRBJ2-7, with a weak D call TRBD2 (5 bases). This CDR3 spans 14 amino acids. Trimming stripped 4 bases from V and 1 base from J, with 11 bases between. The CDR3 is CASSSVLASYEQYF. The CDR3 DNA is TGTGCCAGCAGTTCCGTTCTAGCATCCTACGAGCAGTACTTC.

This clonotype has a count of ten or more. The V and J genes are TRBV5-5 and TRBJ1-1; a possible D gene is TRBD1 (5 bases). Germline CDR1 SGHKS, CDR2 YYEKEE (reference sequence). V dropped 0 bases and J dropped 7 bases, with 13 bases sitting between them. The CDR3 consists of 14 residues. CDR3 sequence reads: CASSLGAWGNEAFF. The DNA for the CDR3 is TGTGCCAGCAGCTTGGGGGCGTGGGGGAATGAAGCTTTCTTT.

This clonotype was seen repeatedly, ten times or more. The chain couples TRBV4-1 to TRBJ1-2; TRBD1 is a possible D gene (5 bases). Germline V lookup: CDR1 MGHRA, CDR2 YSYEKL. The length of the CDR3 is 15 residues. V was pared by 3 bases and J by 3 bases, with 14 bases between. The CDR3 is CASSQGPLGYYGYTF. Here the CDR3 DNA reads TGCGCCAGCAGCCAGGGGCCTTTAGGGTACTATGGCTACACCTTC.

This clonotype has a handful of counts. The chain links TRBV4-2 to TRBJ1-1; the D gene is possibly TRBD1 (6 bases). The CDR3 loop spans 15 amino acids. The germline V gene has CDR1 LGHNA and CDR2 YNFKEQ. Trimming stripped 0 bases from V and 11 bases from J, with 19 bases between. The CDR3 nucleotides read TGTGCCAGCAGCCAAGAGAGGGGGACGGACCTTTGGGCTTTCTTT. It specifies CASSQERGTDLWAFF.

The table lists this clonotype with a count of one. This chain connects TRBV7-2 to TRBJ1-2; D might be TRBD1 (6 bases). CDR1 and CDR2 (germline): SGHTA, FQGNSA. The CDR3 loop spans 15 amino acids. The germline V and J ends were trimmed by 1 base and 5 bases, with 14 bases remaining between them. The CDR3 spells CASSLVSGEAYGYTF. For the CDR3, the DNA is TGTGCCAGCAGCTTAGTGTCAGGGGAAGCGTATGGCTACACCTTC.

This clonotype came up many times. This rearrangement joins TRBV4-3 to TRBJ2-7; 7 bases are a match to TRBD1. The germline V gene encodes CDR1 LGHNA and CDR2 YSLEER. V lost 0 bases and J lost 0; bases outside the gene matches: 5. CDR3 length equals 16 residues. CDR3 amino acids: CASSQDSTGSSYEQYF. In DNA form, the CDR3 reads TGCGCCAGCAGCCAAGATTCGACAGGGAGCTCCTACGAGCAGTACTTC.

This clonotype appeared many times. The DNA for the CDR3 is TGTGCCAGCAGTTTATTGTCGGTACAGGGCCAGGAAAAACTGTTTTTT. It specifies CASSLLSVQGQEKLFF. The chain recombines TRBV27 with TRBJ1-4; TRBD1 might be the D (6 bases). CDR1 is MNHEY and CDR2 is SMNVEV in the germline V gene (reference sequence). The CDR3 consists of 16 residues. Trimming left V 1 base short and J 8 bases short, with 17 bases between.

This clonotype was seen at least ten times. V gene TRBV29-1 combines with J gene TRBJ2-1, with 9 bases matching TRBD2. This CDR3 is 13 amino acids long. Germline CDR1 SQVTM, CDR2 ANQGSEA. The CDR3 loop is CTDRASGDNEQFF. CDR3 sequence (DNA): TGCACCGACCGGGCTAGCGGGGACAATGAGCAGTTCTTC.

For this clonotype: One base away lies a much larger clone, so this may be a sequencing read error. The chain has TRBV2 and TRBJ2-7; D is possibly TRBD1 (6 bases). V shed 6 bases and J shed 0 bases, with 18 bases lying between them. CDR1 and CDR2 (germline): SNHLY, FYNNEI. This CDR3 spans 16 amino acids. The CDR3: CASSVTDRLPSYEQYF. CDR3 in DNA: TGTGCCAGCAGCGTAACAGACAGGCTCCCCTCCTACGAGCAGTACTTC.